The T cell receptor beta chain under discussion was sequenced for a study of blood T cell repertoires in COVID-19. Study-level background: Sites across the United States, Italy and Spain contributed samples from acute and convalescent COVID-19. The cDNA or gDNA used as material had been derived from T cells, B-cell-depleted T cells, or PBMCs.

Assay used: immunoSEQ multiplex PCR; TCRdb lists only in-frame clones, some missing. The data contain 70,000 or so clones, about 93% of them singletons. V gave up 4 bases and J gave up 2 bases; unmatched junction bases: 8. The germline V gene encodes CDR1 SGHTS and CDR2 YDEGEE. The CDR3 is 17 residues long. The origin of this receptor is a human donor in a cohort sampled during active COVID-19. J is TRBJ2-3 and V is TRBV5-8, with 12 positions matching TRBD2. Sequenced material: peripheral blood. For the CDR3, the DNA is TGTGCCAGCAGCGACGCCCGGACTAGCGGGGCCACAGATACGCAGTATTTT. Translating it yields CASSDARTSGATDTQYF.